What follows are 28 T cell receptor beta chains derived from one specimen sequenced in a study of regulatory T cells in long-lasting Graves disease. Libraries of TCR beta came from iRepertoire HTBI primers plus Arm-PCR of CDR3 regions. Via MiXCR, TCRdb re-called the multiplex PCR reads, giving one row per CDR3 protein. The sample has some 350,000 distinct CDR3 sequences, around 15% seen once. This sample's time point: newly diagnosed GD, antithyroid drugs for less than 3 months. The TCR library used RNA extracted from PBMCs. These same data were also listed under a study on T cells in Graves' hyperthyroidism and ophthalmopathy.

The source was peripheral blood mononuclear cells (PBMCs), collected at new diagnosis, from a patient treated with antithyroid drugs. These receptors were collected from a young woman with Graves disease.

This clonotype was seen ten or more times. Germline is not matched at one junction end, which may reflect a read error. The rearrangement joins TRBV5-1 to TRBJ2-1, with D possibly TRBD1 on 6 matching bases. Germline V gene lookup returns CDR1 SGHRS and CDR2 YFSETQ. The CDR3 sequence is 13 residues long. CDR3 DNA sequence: TGTGCCAGCAGTGTTGGACAGTACAATGAGCAGTTCTTC. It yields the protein CASSVGQYNEQFF. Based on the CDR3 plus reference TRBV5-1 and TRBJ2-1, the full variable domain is KAGVTQTPRYLIKTRGQQVTLSCSPISGHRSVSWYQQTPGQGLQFLFEYFSETQRNKGNFPGRFSGRQFSNSRSEMNVSTLELGDSALYLCASSVGQYNEQFFGPGTRLTVL.

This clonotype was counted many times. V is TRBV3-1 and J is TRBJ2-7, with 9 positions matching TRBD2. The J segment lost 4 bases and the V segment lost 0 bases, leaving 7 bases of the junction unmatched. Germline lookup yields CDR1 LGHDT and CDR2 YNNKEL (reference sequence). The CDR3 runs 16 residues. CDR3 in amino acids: CASSQEVSGGLYEQYF. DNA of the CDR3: TGTGCCAGCAGCCAAGAGGTTAGCGGGGGCCTGTACGAGCAGTACTTC.

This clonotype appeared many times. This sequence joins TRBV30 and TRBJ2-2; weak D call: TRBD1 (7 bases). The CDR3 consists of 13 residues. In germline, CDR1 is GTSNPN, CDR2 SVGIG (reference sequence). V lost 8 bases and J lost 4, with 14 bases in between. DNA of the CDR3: TGTGCCGCGGGACAGATTATCACCGGGGAGCTGTTTTTT. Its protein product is CAAGQIITGELFF. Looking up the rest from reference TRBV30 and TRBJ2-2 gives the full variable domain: SQTIHQWPATLVQPVGSPLSLECTVEGTSNPNLYWYRQAAGRGLQLLFYSVGIGQISSEVPQNLSASRPQDRQFILSSKKLLLSDSGFYLCAAGQIITGELFFGEGSRLTVL.

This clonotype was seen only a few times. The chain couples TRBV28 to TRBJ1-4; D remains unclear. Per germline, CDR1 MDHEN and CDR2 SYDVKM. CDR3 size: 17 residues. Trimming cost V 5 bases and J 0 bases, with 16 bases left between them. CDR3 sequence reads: CASSPEEAGATNEKLFF. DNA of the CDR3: TGTGCCAGCAGTCCCGAGGAGGCGGGCGCAACTAATGAAAAACTGTTTTTT.

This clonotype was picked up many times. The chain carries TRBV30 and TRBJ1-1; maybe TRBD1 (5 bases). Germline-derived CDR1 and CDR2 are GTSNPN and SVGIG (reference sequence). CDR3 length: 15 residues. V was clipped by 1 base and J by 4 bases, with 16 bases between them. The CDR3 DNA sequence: TGTGCCTGGAGTGGGGGTGGGGGACTAAGCACTGAAGCTTTCTTT. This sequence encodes CAWSGGGGLSTEAFF. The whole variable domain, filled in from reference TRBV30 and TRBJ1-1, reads SQTIHQWPATLVQPVGSPLSLECTVEGTSNPNLYWYRQAAGRGLQLLFYSVGIGQISSEVPQNLSASRPQDRQFILSSKKLLLSDSGFYLCAWSGGGGLSTEAFFGQGTRLTVV.

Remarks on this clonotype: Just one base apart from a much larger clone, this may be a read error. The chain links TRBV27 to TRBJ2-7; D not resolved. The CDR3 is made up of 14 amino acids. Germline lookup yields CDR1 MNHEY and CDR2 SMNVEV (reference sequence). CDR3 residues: CANSSTLYSYEQYF. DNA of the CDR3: TGTGCCAACAGTTCCACCCTCTACAGCTACGAGCAGTACTTC.

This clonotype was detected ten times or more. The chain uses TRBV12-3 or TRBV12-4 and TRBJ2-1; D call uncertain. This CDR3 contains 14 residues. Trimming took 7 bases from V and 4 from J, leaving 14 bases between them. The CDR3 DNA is TGTGCCAGCACCCCAATACTCGCTTACAATGAGCAGTTCTTC. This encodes CASTPILAYNEQFF.

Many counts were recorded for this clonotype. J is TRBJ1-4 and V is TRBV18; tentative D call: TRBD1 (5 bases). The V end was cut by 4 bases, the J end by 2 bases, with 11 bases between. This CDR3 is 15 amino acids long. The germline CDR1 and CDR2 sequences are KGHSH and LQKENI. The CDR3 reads CASSRQGVTNEKLFF. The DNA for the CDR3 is TGTGCCAGCTCACGACAAGGGGTGACTAATGAAAAACTGTTTTTT.

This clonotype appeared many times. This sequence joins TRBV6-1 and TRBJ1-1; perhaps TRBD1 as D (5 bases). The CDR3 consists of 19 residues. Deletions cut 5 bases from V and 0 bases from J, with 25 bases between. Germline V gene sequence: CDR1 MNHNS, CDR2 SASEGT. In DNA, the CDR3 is TGTGCCAGCAGTCCTATTCCCTATAACACGGACACCTTGAACACTGAAGCTTTCTTT. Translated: CASSPIPYNTDTLNTEAFF.

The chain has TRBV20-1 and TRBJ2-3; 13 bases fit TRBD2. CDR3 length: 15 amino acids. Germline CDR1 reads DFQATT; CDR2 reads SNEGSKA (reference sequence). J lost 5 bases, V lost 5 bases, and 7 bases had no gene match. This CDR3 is CSAQGLAGSLDTQYF. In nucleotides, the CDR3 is TGCAGTGCTCAGGGACTAGCGGGGTCGTTAGATACGCAGTATTTT.

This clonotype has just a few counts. The CDR3 DNA sequence: TGTGCCAGTAGTATTACAGCTACGAACACTGAAGCTTTCTTT. Protein: CASSITATNTEAFF. J is TRBJ1-1 and V is TRBV19; D not resolved. Trimming took off 3 bases at V and 1 base at J, with 9 bases between the two ends. The CDR3 has 14 amino acids. The germline CDR1 and CDR2 sequences are LNHDA and SQIVND (reference sequence).

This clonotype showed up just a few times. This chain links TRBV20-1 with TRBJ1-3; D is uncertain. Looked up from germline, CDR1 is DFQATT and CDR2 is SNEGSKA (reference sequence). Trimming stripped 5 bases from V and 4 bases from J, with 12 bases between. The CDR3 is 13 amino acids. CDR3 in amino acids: CSAGVEGGNTIYF. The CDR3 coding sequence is TGCAGTGCTGGGGTCGAGGGCGGAAACACCATATATTTT.

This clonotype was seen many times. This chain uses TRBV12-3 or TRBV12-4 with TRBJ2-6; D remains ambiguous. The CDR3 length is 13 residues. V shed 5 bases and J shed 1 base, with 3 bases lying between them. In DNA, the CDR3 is TGTGCCAGCAGTATGTCTGGGGCCAACGTCCTGACTTTC. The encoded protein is CASSMSGANVLTF.

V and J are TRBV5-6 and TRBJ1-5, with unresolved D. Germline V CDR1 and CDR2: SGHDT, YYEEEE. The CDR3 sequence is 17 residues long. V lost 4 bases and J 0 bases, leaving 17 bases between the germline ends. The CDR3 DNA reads TGTGCCAGCAGCGGCGGGATCAGAAGGGATAGCAATCAGCCCCAGCATTTT. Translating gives CASSGGIRRDSNQPQHF.

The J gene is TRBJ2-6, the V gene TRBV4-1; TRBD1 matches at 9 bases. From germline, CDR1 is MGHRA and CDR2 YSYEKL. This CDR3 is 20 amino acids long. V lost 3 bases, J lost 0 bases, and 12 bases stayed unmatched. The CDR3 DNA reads TGCGCCAGCAGCCACCTACCCGGACAGGGGAACGGCTCTGGGGCCAACGTCCTGACTTTC. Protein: CASSHLPGQGNGSGANVLTF.

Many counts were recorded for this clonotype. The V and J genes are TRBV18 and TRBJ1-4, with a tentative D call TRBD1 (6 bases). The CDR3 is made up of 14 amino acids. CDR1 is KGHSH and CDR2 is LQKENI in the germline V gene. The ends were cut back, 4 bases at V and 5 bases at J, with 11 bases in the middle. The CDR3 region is CASSLWTENEKLFF. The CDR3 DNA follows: TGTGCCAGCTCACTCTGGACAGAGAATGAAAAACTGTTTTTT.

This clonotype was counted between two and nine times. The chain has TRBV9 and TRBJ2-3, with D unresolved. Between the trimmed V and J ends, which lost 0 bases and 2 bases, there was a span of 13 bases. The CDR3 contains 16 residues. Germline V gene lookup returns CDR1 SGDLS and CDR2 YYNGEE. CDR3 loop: CASSVASRNPTDTQYF. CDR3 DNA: TGTGCCAGCAGCGTAGCTTCCCGAAACCCCACAGATACGCAGTATTTT. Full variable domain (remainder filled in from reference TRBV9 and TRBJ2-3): DSGVTQTPKHLITATGQRVTLRCSPRSGDLSVYWYQQSLDQGLQFLIQYYNGEERAKGNILERFSAQQFPDLHSELNLSSLELGDSALYFCASSVASRNPTDTQYFGPGTRLTVL.

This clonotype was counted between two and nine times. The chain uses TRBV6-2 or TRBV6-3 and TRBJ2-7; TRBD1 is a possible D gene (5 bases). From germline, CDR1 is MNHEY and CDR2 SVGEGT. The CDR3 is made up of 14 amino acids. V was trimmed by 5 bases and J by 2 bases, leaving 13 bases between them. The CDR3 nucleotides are TGTGCCAGCAGTGAAGGGGTCCCAGCCTACGAGCAGTACTTC. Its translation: CASSEGVPAYEQYF.

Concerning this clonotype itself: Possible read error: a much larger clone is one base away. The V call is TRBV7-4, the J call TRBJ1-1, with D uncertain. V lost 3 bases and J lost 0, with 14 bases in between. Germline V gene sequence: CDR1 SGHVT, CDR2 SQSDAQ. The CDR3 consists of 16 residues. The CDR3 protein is CASSFNWIPLNTEAFF. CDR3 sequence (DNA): TGTGCCAGCAGCTTTAATTGGATACCCCTGAACACTGAAGCTTTCTTT.

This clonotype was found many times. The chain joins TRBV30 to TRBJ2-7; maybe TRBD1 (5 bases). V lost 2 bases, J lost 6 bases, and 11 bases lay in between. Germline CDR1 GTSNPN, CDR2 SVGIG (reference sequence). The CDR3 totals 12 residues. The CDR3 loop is CAWSSGWGEQYF. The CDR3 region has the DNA TGTGCCTGGAGTTCAGGGTGGGGCGAGCAGTACTTC.

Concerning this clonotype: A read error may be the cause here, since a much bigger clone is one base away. The CDR3 spells CAGQGYNEQFF. The CDR3 region has the DNA TGTGCCGGCCAGGGATACAATGAGCAGTTCTTC. The chain joins TRBV6-2 or TRBV6-3 to TRBJ2-1, with D maybe TRBD1 (5 bases). The V gene's germline CDR1 is MNHEY and CDR2 SVGEGT. V gave up 11 bases and J gave up 4 bases, with 9 bases separating them. The CDR3 runs to 11 residues.

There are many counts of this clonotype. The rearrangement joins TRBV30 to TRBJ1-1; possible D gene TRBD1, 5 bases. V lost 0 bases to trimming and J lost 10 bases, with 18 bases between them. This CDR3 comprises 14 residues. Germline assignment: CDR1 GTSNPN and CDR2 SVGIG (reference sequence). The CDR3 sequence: CAWSVGVDPSGAFF. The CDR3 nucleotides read TGTGCCTGGAGTGTAGGGGTCGACCCCAGTGGAGCTTTCTTT.

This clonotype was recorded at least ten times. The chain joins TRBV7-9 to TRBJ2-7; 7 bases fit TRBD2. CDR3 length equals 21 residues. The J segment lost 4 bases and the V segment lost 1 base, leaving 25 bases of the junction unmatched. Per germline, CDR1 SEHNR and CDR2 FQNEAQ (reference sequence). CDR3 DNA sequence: TGTGCCAGCAGCTTAGTAGGTAGCCCCCCACTAGAAAGCGGGGCCCTATACGAGCAGTACTTC. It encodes CASSLVGSPPLESGALYEQYF.

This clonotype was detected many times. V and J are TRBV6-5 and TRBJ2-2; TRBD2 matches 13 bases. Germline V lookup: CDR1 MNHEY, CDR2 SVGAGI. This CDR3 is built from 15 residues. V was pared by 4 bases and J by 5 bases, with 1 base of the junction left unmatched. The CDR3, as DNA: TGTGCCAGCAGTTCGACTAGCGGGGGGACCGGGGAGCTGTTTTTT. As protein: CASSSTSGGTGELFF.

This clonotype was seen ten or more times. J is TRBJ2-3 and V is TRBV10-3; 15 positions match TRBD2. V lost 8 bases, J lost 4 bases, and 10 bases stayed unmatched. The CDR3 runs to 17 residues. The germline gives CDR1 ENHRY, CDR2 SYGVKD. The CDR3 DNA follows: TGTGCCATCGCAAAAGGGACTAGCGGGGGGTTAGCAGATACGCAGTATTTT. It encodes CAIAKGTSGGLADTQYF.

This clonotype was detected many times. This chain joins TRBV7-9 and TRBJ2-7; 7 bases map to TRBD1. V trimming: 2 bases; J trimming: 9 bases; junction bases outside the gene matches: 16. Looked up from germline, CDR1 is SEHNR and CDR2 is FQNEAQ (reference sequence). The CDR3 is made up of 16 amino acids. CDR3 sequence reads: CASSLLSRDSRSGQYF. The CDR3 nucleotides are TGTGCCAGCAGCTTACTCAGCCGGGACAGCCGTTCCGGGCAGTACTTC.

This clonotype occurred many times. The CDR3 spells CASSQEVRSGGHGTGELFF. CDR3 bases: TGTGCCAGCAGCCAAGAGGTTCGGAGCGGGGGGCACGGCACCGGGGAGCTGTTTTTT. The chain couples TRBV3-1 to TRBJ2-2; TRBD2 aligns across 9 bases. This CDR3 is 19 amino acids long. V was pared by 0 bases and J by 4 bases, with 12 bases of the junction left unmatched. The germline gives CDR1 LGHDT, CDR2 YNNKEL (reference sequence). The full variable domain, completed using reference TRBV3-1 and TRBJ2-2, is DTAVSQTPKYLVTQMGNDKSIKCEQNLGHDTMYWYKQDSKKFLKIMFSYNNKELIINETVPNRFSPKSPDKAHLNLHINSLELGDSAVYFCASSQEVRSGGHGTGELFFGEGSRLTVL.

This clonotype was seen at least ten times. DNA of the CDR3: TGTGCCAGCAGTGAACGGGGGCCTAGCACAGATACGCAGTATTTT. Translation: CASSERGPSTDTQYF. This chain uses TRBV6-1 with TRBJ2-3; D is tentatively TRBD1 or TRBD2 (6 bases each). CDR1 and CDR2 (germline): MNHNS, SASEGT. Between the trimmed V and J ends, which lost 2 bases and 0 bases, there was a span of 9 bases. The CDR3 runs to 15 residues.